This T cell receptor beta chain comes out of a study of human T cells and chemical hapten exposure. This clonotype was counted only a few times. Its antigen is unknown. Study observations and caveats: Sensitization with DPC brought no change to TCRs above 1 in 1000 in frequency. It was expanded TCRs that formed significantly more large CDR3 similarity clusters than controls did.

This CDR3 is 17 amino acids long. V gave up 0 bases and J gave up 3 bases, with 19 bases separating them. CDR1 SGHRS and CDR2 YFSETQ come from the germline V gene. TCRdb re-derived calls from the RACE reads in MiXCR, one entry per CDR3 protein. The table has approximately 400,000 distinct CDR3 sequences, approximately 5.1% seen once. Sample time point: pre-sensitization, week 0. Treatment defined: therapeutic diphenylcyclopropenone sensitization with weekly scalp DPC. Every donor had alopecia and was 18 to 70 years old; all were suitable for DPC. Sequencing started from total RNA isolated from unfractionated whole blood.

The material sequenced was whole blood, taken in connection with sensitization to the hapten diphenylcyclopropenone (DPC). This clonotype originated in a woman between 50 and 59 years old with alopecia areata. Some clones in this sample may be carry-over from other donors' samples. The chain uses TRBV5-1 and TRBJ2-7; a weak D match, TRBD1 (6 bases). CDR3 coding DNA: TGCGCCAGCAGCTTGGGAACTGGTCCAGGGGACCACTACGAGCAGTACTTC. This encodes CASSLGTGPGDHYEQYF.